The present TCR beta chain was sequenced within a study of blood T cells in healthy people across ages (dated by TCRdb to between 2015 and 2017). About the investigation overall: In model experiments, roughly one uniquely barcoded TCR beta cDNA molecule per two T cells was captured by template switching. Two additional independent replicas of 1 million unique cDNA reads from the same blood draw were analyzed for two donors (one aged 18 to 29 and one aged 80 or older). Donors were grouped into four age groups: young (average 16 years), middle-aged (less than 40), aged (around 66) and long-lived (approximately 75). To avoid experimental bias, donors of different ages were spread randomly across the sequencing lanes. Using deep sequencing normalized with unique cDNA molecular identifiers, the study measured how TCR beta repertoire diversity changes with age.

Comments on this clonotype: Its antigen is still unknown. It has no much larger one-base neighbor in the sample; base qualities were not kept.

Findings and caveats that apply to the study as a whole: Observed TCR beta diversity per million T cells fell roughly linearly with age, and a significant reduction was already apparent by age around 36. Estimates of total diversity based on one million sequenced T cells were considered lower bounds and underestimates. The CMV infection status of donors was not known, potentially confounding age-related changes in expanded clonotypes. A strong correlation was found between observed TCR beta diversity and the percentage of naive T cells measured by flow cytometry. Since profiling was done on bulk unsorted PBMCs, naive and antigen-experienced compartments could not be conclusively compared. Compared with the aged group, the long-lived group had more naive CD4+ T cells, fewer expanded clones and increased TCR diversity, a pattern suggesting age selection.

The approximately 39 donors, aged about 6 to 95 years, were systemically healthy Caucasian individuals from Russia. Around 9.7 milliliters of peripheral blood were collected from each donor into EDTA-treated Vacutainer tubes. Ficoll-Paque density-gradient centrifugation was used to isolate PBMCs, with at least 6.5 million per sample. Trizol reagent was used to extract total RNA from PBMCs, with at least 5.5 micrograms per sample. For every donor, an aliquot of PBMCs went through flow cytometry to measure the percentages of naive CD45RAhigh/CD27high T cells. Library preparation employed 5' RACE. The sequencer listed for this sample is Illumina HiSeq 2500. A second PCR of 7 to 11 cycles was run with a J-beta primer mix and a sample-barcoded 5' primer. Each TCR beta cDNA molecule received a unique molecular identifier from a template-switch 5' adaptor carrying 12 random nucleotides. Each sample yielded at least 3 million CDR3-containing paired-end reads. First-strand cDNA synthesis was performed from all RNA using the Mint cDNA synthesis kit, with priming by a TRBC-specific oligonucleotide. All cDNA was treated with uracil-DNA glycosylase and then went through a first 18-cycle PCR with the universal primers M1SS and BC2_uni_R. As for how the authors treated the data: Normalization of each sample was performed by random selection of 1 million high-quality reads, each carrying a distinct molecular identifier. Instead of being binned into consensus sequences, reads with shared molecular identifiers were discarded. MiTCR, with a Q25 quality threshold and the strictest error-elimination algorithm, was used for CDR3 identification, clonotype clustering and error correction. A nonparametric unseen species model with Euler transformation was used to estimate a lower bound on total TCR beta diversity. TCRdb ran its own pipeline on the public reads, namely fastp trimming at Q25 and MiXCR clone calling, and kept in-frame beta chains. Entries are consolidated by CDR3 protein sequence, retaining the most common genes and DNA. In this record, the V and J calls reflect TCRdb's handling and not the investigators' own analysis. For this sample the table gives about 1,400,000 distinct CDR3 sequences, of which 42% were detected only once. The ten largest make up roughly 7.9% of the sample.

The CDR3, cysteine through phenylalanine, is 15 amino acids long. CDR3 DNA is the only sequence kept; it has 45 bases, read in frame from the first base. At the junction V is shortened by 0 bases and J by 5 bases; bases outside the gene matches: 6. CDR1 and CDR2 were assigned from the germline V gene as SGDLS and YYNGEE. Sequencing was done on a sample of blood. The chain couples TRBV9 to TRBJ2-7; the junction holds 9 bases that match TRBD1. The sequence was obtained from a woman under 30 in good health. DNA sequence: TGTGCCAGCAGCGTAGGGGACAGGGTATCCGACGAGCAGTACTTC. Its product reads: CASSVGDRVSDEQYF.